The clone carrying this T cell receptor beta chain appeared once. This sample is part of a study of shared clonotypes between healthy human individuals. Several immunoSEQ plates held equal portions of the genomic DNA taken from each subset. In the original processing: Junction-only sequences without quality scores were provided by ImmunoSEQ, so filtering was different. The table came from immunoSEQ multiplex PCR; TCRdb's copy has only in-frame clones and leaves some out. V, J and clone size derive from that table, while D and trimming were established from the DNA sequence. This sample has a few million clones, with 90% to 95% found just once. The sequencing input was naive CD4+ T cells from PBMCs. The sample's subset: CD45RA+ positively selected. This clonotype was obtained from a young man in good health. Some clones in this sample may be carry-over from other donors' samples.

This CDR3 reads CASTKGQGARNEQFF. CDR3 nucleotide sequence: TGTGCCAGCACCAAGGGACAGGGGGCGCGTAATGAGCAGTTCTTC. The genes are TRBV6-5 and TRBJ2-1; TRBD1 matches at 12 bases. With 7 bases clipped from V and 7 bases from J, the junction kept 8 bases outside the gene matches. Germline CDR1 and CDR2: MNHEY and SVGAGI. The CDR3 covers 15 residues.